A single sample gave rise to the 7 T cell receptor beta chains below, sequenced in a study of regulatory T cells in long-lasting Graves disease. Combining iRepertoire HTBI primers with Arm-PCR of CDR3 regions, the authors built TCR beta libraries. In TCRdb, the multiplex PCR reads were re-called with MiXCR into one record per CDR3 protein. The profile shows under 300,000 distinct CDR3 sequences, roughly 18% of them singletons. Described time point: newly diagnosed GD, antithyroid drugs for less than 3 months. Preparation of the TCR library used RNA extracted from PBMCs. The sequenced sample was peripheral blood mononuclear cells (PBMCs), obtained at new diagnosis, from a patient treated with antithyroid drugs. The receptors come from a female donor with Graves disease.

V gene TRBV11-2 combines with J gene TRBJ2-1, with 7 bases matching TRBD2. In germline, CDR1 is SGHAT, CDR2 FQNNGV. V shed 2 bases and J 9 bases; nucleotides not matched to a gene: 7. There are 14 residues in the CDR3. CDR3 region: CASSLREAGSEQFF. In nucleotides, the CDR3 is TGTGCCAGCAGCTTACGGGAGGCTGGGAGTGAGCAGTTCTTC.

This clonotype was seen ten or more times. The chain links TRBV30 to TRBJ1-1; D uncertain. Germline CDR1 reads GTSNPN; CDR2 reads SVGIG (reference sequence). V was trimmed by 3 bases and J by 3 bases, leaving 5 bases between them. This CDR3 is built from 11 residues. The CDR3 loop is CAWRRDTEAFF. For the CDR3, the DNA is TGTGCCTGGAGGAGAGACACTGAAGCTTTCTTT.

This clonotype was observed a few times. A read error likely explains this, since a far larger clone differs by one base. This chain joins TRBV11-3 and TRBJ2-1; D uncertain. The CDR3 extends over 11 amino acids. Per germline, CDR1 SGHNT and CDR2 YENEEA. CDR3 region: CASSWYNEQSF. As DNA, the CDR3 is TGTGCCAGCAGCTGGTACAATGAGCAGTCCTTC.

This clonotype has ten or more counts. The chain recombines TRBV10-3 with TRBJ2-2, with unresolved D. The CDR3 extends over 13 amino acids. From germline, CDR1 is ENHRY and CDR2 SYGVKD. V lost 5 bases and J lost 5, with 9 bases in between. The CDR3 loop is CAISRTDTGELFF. CDR3 DNA sequence: TGTGCCATCAGTCGAACGGATACCGGGGAGCTGTTTTTT.

The chain couples TRBV2 to TRBJ2-3; D not certain. With the DNA end fitting TRBJ2-5 better, the J assignment may be wrong. Germline lookup yields CDR1 SNHLY and CDR2 FYNNEI. The CDR3 loop spans 13 amino acids. The DNA for the CDR3 is TGTGCCAGCAGTGAAGACAGAAGGGAGACCCAGTACTTC. Its translation is CASSEDRRETQYF.

This clonotype was counted at least ten times. An end of the junction does not agree with germline; a read error may underlie this. CDR3 amino acids: CASSQEVAQGTQYF. DNA for the CDR3: TGCGCCAGCAGCCAAGAAGTGGCGCAAGGGACCCAGTACTTC. The chain couples TRBV4-3 to TRBJ2-5; unclear D gene. The CDR3 has 14 amino acids. From germline, CDR1 is LGHNA and CDR2 YSLEER.

About this clonotype itself: This may come from a read error, since a much larger clone is one base off. V usage is TRBV7-2 and J usage is TRBJ1-4, with D possibly TRBD1 on 5 matching bases. Germline V lookup: CDR1 SGHTA, CDR2 FQGNSA. The CDR3 extends over 14 amino acids. Trimming shortened V by 0 bases and J by 10 bases, and 12 bases separated the two germline ends. The CDR3, as DNA: TGTGCCAGCAGCTTAGCCCGGGGGGAAGGAAAACTGTTTTTT. This translates into CASSLARGEGKLFF.